This TCR beta chain was documented in a study of T cell responses to AZD1222 COVID-19 vaccine. Study context: Samples with a second dose at about 4 or about 12 weeks were pooled together. Overall study results and limits: Clonal diversity may have been underestimated in mostly white British donors. Spike-spanning, vaccine-associated CD4 TCRs were dominant at 160-218 and 743-854. Among spike-specific TCRs, nearly half reportedly target unmutated variant regions.

Repertoires were generated with immunoSEQ multiplex PCR, while TCRdb's copy carries only in-frame clones and drops some. The sample includes about 130,000 clones, 84% seen only once; the top ten take over 4%. This clone was recorded once. Its matching antigen is unknown. The CDR3 runs 14 residues. CDR1 and CDR2 (germline): SGHRS, YFSETQ. Trimming removed 4 bases at V and 4 bases at J, with 14 bases between. The sequence derives from an adult in good health. The V call is TRBV5-1, the J call TRBJ1-2; D is ambiguous. The sample consisted of peripheral blood, taken on day 0 of AZD1222 vaccination. CDR3 nucleotide sequence: TGCGCCAGCAGCGGACCGAAGGAGGGCTATGGCTACACCTTC. It is translated as CASSGPKEGYGYTF. Filled out from reference TRBV5-1 and TRBJ1-2, the complete variable domain reads KAGVTQTPRYLIKTRGQQVTLSCSPISGHRSVSWYQQTPGQGLQFLFEYFSETQRNKGNFPGRFSGRQFSNSRSEMNVSTLELGDSALYLCASSGPKEGYGYTFGSGTRLTVV.